This entry lists 31 T cell receptor beta chains sequenced from one sample in a study of shared clonotypes between healthy human individuals. Profiling relied on immunoSEQ multiplex PCR, and the TCRdb table lists in-frame clones only, not all of them. Of about 2.3 million clones listed, 80% to 95% are singletons. Sequencing used naive CD4+ T cells from PBMCs. Subset of the sample: CD45RA+ positively selected. These receptors came from a man aged 18 to 30 in good health. Some clones in this sample may be carry-over from other donors' samples.

The gene calls are TRBV30 and TRBJ1-2, with D maybe TRBD1 (5 bases). Germline loops: CDR1 GTSNPN, CDR2 SVGIG (reference sequence). V was shortened by 8 bases and J by 4 bases, with 20 bases between the two germline ends. The CDR3 length is 14 residues. CDR3 residues: CAGIRPGRVYGYTF. The CDR3 nucleotides are TGTGCCGGAATTCGGCCGGGACGGGTCTATGGCTACACCTTC.

This clone was seen a single time. The chain recombines TRBV11-2 with TRBJ2-1, with D perhaps matching TRBD1 or TRBD2 (5 bases each). The germline CDR1 and CDR2 sequences are SGHAT and FQNNGV. The CDR3 length is 17 residues. The V end was cut by 3 bases, the J end by 0 bases, with 15 bases between. The CDR3 DNA reads TGTGCCAGCAGCTTCCAGGCTACTAGGGGCTCCTACAATGAGCAGTTCTTC. Translated, it gives CASSFQATRGSYNEQFF. Combining the CDR3 with reference TRBV11-2 and TRBJ2-1 gives the whole variable domain EAGVAQSPRYKIIEKRQSVAFWCNPISGHATLYWYQQILGQGPKLLIQFQNNGVVDDSQLPKDRFSAERLKGVDSTLKIQPAKLEDSAVYLCASSFQATRGSYNEQFFGPGTRLTVL.

The gene calls are TRBV28 and TRBJ2-7; the D gene is possibly TRBD2 (7 bases). With 5 bases removed from V and 4 bases from J, the gap between germline ends came to 18 bases. The CDR3 consists of 15 residues. In germline, CDR1 is MDHEN, CDR2 SYDVKM. CDR3: CASSPPRGRGYEQYF. For the CDR3, the DNA is TGTGCCAGCAGTCCACCGAGGGGGAGGGGGTACGAGCAGTACTTC. Combining the CDR3 with reference TRBV28 and TRBJ2-7 gives the whole variable domain DVKVTQSSRYLVKRTGEKVFLECVQDMDHENMFWYRQDPGLGLRLIYFSYDVKMKEKGDIPEGYSVSREKKERFSLILESASTNQTSMYLCASSPPRGRGYEQYFGPGTRLTVT.

This chain joins TRBV5-1 and TRBJ1-1; 11 bases align to TRBD1. The CDR3 consists of 12 residues. Germline V lookup: CDR1 SGHRS, CDR2 YFSETQ. The trim removed 0 bases at V and 13 bases at J, leaving 2 bases unmatched. The CDR3 DNA reads TGCGCCAGCAGCTTGGAGGACAGGGGGCTTTTCTTT. Residues: CASSLEDRGLFF. Using reference TRBV5-1 and TRBJ1-1 for the parts outside the CDR3, the full variable domain is KAGVTQTPRYLIKTRGQQVTLSCSPISGHRSVSWYQQTPGQGLQFLFEYFSETQRNKGNFPGRFSGRQFSNSRSEMNVSTLELGDSALYLCASSLEDRGLFFGQGTRLTVV.

This clone was seen only once. V gene TRBV6-4 combines with J gene TRBJ2-1, with 9 bases lining up with TRBD2. V gave up 2 bases and J gave up 1 base; unmatched junction bases: 15. Germline V CDR1 and CDR2: MRHNA, SNTAGT. This CDR3 spans 20 amino acids. CDR3 DNA sequence: TGTGCCAGCAGTGACCTGGTGAAGCGGGAGGTTTATGGGTCCTACAATGAGCAGTTCTTC. It specifies CASSDLVKREVYGSYNEQFF.

This clone was detected only once. The chain uses TRBV5-8 and TRBJ1-5; D not resolved. CDR1 is SGHTS and CDR2 is YDEGEE in the germline V gene. The CDR3 is 16 residues long. V was shortened by 0 bases and J by 1 base, with 11 bases between the two germline ends. The CDR3 reads CASSLDPGISNQPQHF. The DNA for the CDR3 is TGTGCCAGCAGCTTGGATCCGGGAATCAGCAATCAGCCCCAGCATTTT.

This clone appeared a single time. The DNA of the CDR3 is TGCGCCAGCAGCTTGGTAGGGAGTAATGAAAAACTGTTTTTT. Encoded protein: CASSLVGSNEKLFF. The rearrangement uses TRBV5-1 and TRBJ1-4; D remains unclear. In germline, CDR1 is SGHRS, CDR2 YFSETQ. The CDR3 is 14 residues long. V was cut by 0 bases and J by 4 bases, with 7 bases left in between.

This clone is a singleton in its sample. This sequence joins TRBV6-5 and TRBJ2-7, with D perhaps TRBD1 (5 bases). V shed 5 bases and J shed 6 bases, with 14 bases lying between them. The CDR3 sequence is 13 residues long. Germline assignment: CDR1 MNHEY and CDR2 SVGAGI. CDR3 residues: CASSRPPRGEQYF. Here the CDR3 DNA reads TGTGCCAGCAGTCGTCCCCCAAGGGGCGAGCAGTACTTC.

On this clone itself: Different DNA sequences within this sample yield the same CDR3. The chain couples TRBV9 to TRBJ1-1; weak D call: TRBD1 (5 bases). Germline CDR1 and CDR2: SGDLS and YYNGEE. The germline V and J ends were trimmed by 2 bases and 1 base, with 9 bases remaining between them. The CDR3 has 14 amino acids. This CDR3 reads CASSVQGGNTEAFF. For the CDR3, the DNA is TGTGCCAGCAGCGTTCAGGGAGGGAACACTGAAGCTTTCTTT.

This sequence joins TRBV4-1 and TRBJ1-2; D unclear. V was trimmed by 4 bases and J by 7 bases, leaving 13 bases between them. The CDR3 is 13 residues long. Germline V gene data show CDR1 as MGHRA and CDR2 as YSYEKL. CDR3 DNA sequence: TGCGCCAGCAGCCCGACCGGGCAATCTGGCTACACCTTC. Its translation: CASSPTGQSGYTF.

J is TRBJ2-7 and V is TRBV5-1; D possibly matches TRBD1 or TRBD2 (5 bases each). The CDR3 runs 12 residues. V lost 10 bases and J lost 4, with 15 bases in between. Germline V CDR1 and CDR2: SGHRS, YFSETQ. For the CDR3, the DNA is TGCGCCCGGGGTAGGGGCGCGTACGAGCAGTACTTC. This gives the protein CARGRGAYEQYF.

The chain is built from TRBV7-2 and TRBJ1-1; possible D gene TRBD1, 5 bases. Germline-derived CDR1 and CDR2 are SGHTA and FQGNSA. Trimming cost V 3 bases and J 1 base, with 9 bases left between them. This CDR3 region has 14 residues. The CDR3 DNA sequence: TGTGCCAGCAGCTTTAGACAGAAGAACACTGAAGCTTTCTTT. It codes for CASSFRQKNTEAFF.

The rearrangement links TRBV5-1 to TRBJ2-2; tentatively, D is TRBD1 (6 bases). Per the germline V gene, CDR1 is SGHRS and CDR2 is YFSETQ. This CDR3 region has 16 residues. V shed 0 bases and J shed 3 bases, with 12 bases lying between them. CDR3 loop: CASSLATGRDTGELFF. The CDR3 DNA sequence: TGCGCCAGCAGCTTGGCGACAGGTCGCGACACCGGGGAGCTGTTTTTT. Together with reference TRBV5-1 and TRBJ2-2, the CDR3 gives the full variable domain: KAGVTQTPRYLIKTRGQQVTLSCSPISGHRSVSWYQQTPGQGLQFLFEYFSETQRNKGNFPGRFSGRQFSNSRSEMNVSTLELGDSALYLCASSLATGRDTGELFFGEGSRLTVL.

In its sample, this clone was seen once. The gene calls are TRBV6-1 and TRBJ2-3; D uncertain. CDR3 length: 13 amino acids. CDR1 and CDR2 from the germline V gene are MNHNS and SASEGT. V lost 4 bases and J lost 2, with 7 bases in between. CDR3 coding DNA: TGTGCCAGCAGTGTTCAGGTCACAGATACGCAGTATTTT. Translating it yields CASSVQVTDTQYF.

The rearrangement links TRBV27 to TRBJ2-7, with D tentatively TRBD1 or TRBD2 (5 bases each). The CDR3 consists of 12 residues. CDR1 and CDR2 (germline): MNHEY, SMNVEV (reference sequence). V lost 7 bases and J lost 5, with 12 bases in between. The CDR3 DNA is TGTGCCAGCAAGAGGGGTCGGGACGAGCAGTACTTC. Protein: CASKRGRDEQYF.

The chain joins TRBV30 to TRBJ1-2; a possible D gene is TRBD1 (6 bases). The CDR3 is 13 amino acids. Per the germline V gene, CDR1 is GTSNPN and CDR2 is SVGIG (reference sequence). V lost 2 bases to trimming and J lost 4 bases, with 11 bases between them. The CDR3 sequence is CAWSYSGVYGYTF. The CDR3 coding sequence is TGTGCCTGGAGTTATTCAGGGGTCTATGGCTACACCTTC.

The chain uses TRBV11-2 and TRBJ2-3, with D uncertain. V shed 5 bases and J shed 2 bases, with 11 bases lying between them. The CDR3 loop spans 14 amino acids. The V gene's germline CDR1 is SGHAT and CDR2 FQNNGV. The CDR3 loop reads CASSHPPLTDTQYF. The CDR3 nucleotides read TGTGCCAGCAGCCACCCGCCCCTCACAGATACGCAGTATTTT.

The chain couples TRBV6-5 to TRBJ1-5; D perhaps matches TRBD1 (5 bases). Trimming left V 5 bases short and J 6 bases short, with 14 bases between. The CDR3 is 14 residues long. Germline V gives CDR1 MNHEY, CDR2 SVGAGI. CDR3 nucleotides: TGTGCCAGCAGTGATTCCAGGGCGGGTCAGCCCCAGCATTTT. This gives the protein CASSDSRAGQPQHF.

The chain combines TRBV7-9 with TRBJ2-7, with 13 nucleotides matching TRBD2. After removal of 2 bases from V and 2 bases from J, the junction contained 6 bases not matched to a gene. Germline V gene sequence: CDR1 SEHNR, CDR2 FQNEAQ (reference sequence). The CDR3 has 17 amino acids. Here the CDR3 reads CASSLSPGLAGAYEQYF. The CDR3 DNA follows: TGTGCCAGCAGCTTATCCCCTGGACTAGCGGGAGCCTACGAGCAGTACTTC.

This clone is a singleton in its sample. V gene TRBV29-1 combines with J gene TRBJ2-1, with unresolved D. CDR3 length: 15 amino acids. Trimming pared 1 base from V and 4 bases from J, leaving 14 bases between. CDR1 is SQVTM, CDR2 ANQGSEA, per germline. The CDR3 nucleotides are TGCAGCGTTGAAGCGATCTTAGCCCGGTACAATGAGCAGTTCTTC. Translation gives CSVEAILARYNEQFF.

The chain carries TRBV7-8 and TRBJ2-7, with 9 bases lining up with TRBD1. This CDR3 has 14 residues. Germline V gene sequence: CDR1 SGHVS, CDR2 FQNEAQ. With V trimmed by 1 base and J by 3 bases, 1 base remained unmatched. CDR3 loop: CASSLGDRDYEQYF. The CDR3 coding sequence is TGTGCCAGCAGCTTAGGGGACAGGGACTACGAGCAGTACTTC.

The rearrangement links TRBV18 to TRBJ1-1, with D hard to call. This CDR3 comprises 15 residues. Germline V gene sequence: CDR1 KGHSH, CDR2 LQKENI. V lost 2 bases and J lost 1, with 11 bases in between. CDR3 nucleotides: TGTGCCAGCTCACCATTAATCGCAGAGAACACTGAAGCTTTCTTT. It translates to CASSPLIAENTEAFF.

The V and J genes are TRBV19 and TRBJ2-1; 10 nucleotides line up with TRBD2. The V and J ends lost 4 bases and 9 bases, in that order; junction bases with no gene match: 9. Per the germline V gene, CDR1 is LNHDA and CDR2 is SQIVND (reference sequence). CDR3 length: 15 amino acids. In DNA form, the CDR3 reads TGTGCCAGTAGTAAGAGGCTAGCGGGGGTCAGTGAGCAGTTCTTC. Its translation: CASSKRLAGVSEQFF.

The chain recombines TRBV28 with TRBJ2-7; D gene ambiguous. Trimming removed 6 bases from V and 3 bases from J, with 12 bases in between. Germline CDR1 MDHEN, CDR2 SYDVKM. The CDR3 spans 13 residues. CDR3 loop: CASREPSVYEQYF. The CDR3 region has the DNA TGTGCCAGCAGGGAACCCTCGGTCTACGAGCAGTACTTC.

This clone was observed a single time. The V gene is TRBV14, the J gene TRBJ2-7; a possible D gene is TRBD1 (5 bases). The germline V gene encodes CDR1 SGHDN and CDR2 FVKESK. Trimming took off 6 bases at V and 0 bases at J, with 6 bases between the two ends. The CDR3 loop spans 12 amino acids. Here the CDR3 DNA reads TGTGCCAGCAGAGGGGCCTCCTACGAGCAGTACTTC. Amino acids: CASRGASYEQYF.

The gene calls are TRBV9 and TRBJ2-1; D is tentatively TRBD1 or TRBD2 (5 bases each). V lost 7 bases and J lost 5, with 16 bases in between. CDR1 and CDR2 (germline): SGDLS, YYNGEE. This CDR3 is 14 amino acids long. The CDR3 here is CASREWGPDNEQFF. CDR3 coding DNA: TGTGCCAGCCGCGAGTGGGGACCAGACAATGAGCAGTTCTTC.

Only one count was recorded for this clone. The chain is built from TRBV28 and TRBJ1-1; no clear D. Per germline, CDR1 MDHEN and CDR2 SYDVKM. Trimming took 6 bases from V and 6 from J, leaving 17 bases between them. The length of the CDR3 is 14 residues. For the CDR3, the DNA is TGTGCCAGCAGACCCCCCCACGAGAGGGCTGAAGCTTTCTTT. Residues: CASRPPHERAEAFF.

Details on this clone: Other DNA sequences within the sample encode an identical CDR3. This chain joins TRBV19 and TRBJ2-3; D call uncertain. This CDR3 is 11 amino acids long. V was cut by 3 bases and J by 5 bases, with 3 bases left in between. Germline CDR1 is LNHDA and CDR2 is SQIVND (reference sequence). CDR3 in amino acids: CASSILDTQYF. DNA of the CDR3: TGTGCCAGTAGTATCTTAGATACGCAGTATTTT.

The V and J genes are TRBV7-3 and TRBJ1-1, with D tentatively TRBD1 (6 bases). CDR1 and CDR2 from the germline V gene are SGHTA and FQGTGA. The CDR3 covers 13 residues. With 3 bases removed from V and 8 bases from J, the gap between germline ends came to 13 bases. The CDR3 is CASSFTQGTEAFF. The CDR3 bases are TGTGCCAGCAGCTTCACCCAGGGGACGGAAGCTTTCTTT.

The chain links TRBV28 to TRBJ1-5, with D possibly matching TRBD1 (6 bases). Germline lookup yields CDR1 MDHEN and CDR2 SYDVKM. Trimming took 8 bases from V and 5 from J, leaving 13 bases between them. The CDR3 is made up of 13 amino acids. CDR3 amino acids: CASEDRSDQPQHF. The CDR3 nucleotides are TGTGCCAGCGAGGACAGATCTGATCAGCCCCAGCATTTT.

The chain employs TRBV18 and TRBJ2-2; 10 positions match TRBD1. Germline CDR1 KGHSH, CDR2 LQKENI. V shed 3 bases, J shed 3 bases, and the junction held 1 base outside the gene matches. The CDR3 loop spans 15 amino acids. The chain's CDR3 is CASSPDRGYTGELFF. The CDR3 region has the DNA TGTGCCAGCTCACCGGACAGGGGGTACACCGGGGAGCTGTTTTTT.